One sample yielded the 32 T cell receptor beta chains listed below, sequenced in a study of cytomegalovirus exposure and HLA in healthy donors. This PCR relied on a set of 60 Vbeta primers and 13 Jbeta primers. TCRdb's table, derived via immunoSEQ multiplex PCR, lists solely in-frame clones and lacks some. This table holds around 38,000 clones, 66% found once. Sequencing was carried out using PBMCs. The receptors were gathered from a man aged 50 to 60 in good health and CMV-seropositive.

This clone turned up a few times. The CDR3 coding sequence is TGCGCCAGCAGCCGGGACATCCTTTTTAACTATGGCTACACCTTC. As protein: CASSRDILFNYGYTF. The chain uses TRBV4-3 and TRBJ1-2; D may be TRBD1 (6 bases). CDR1 LGHNA and CDR2 YSLEER come from the germline V gene. V shed 4 bases and J shed 1 base, with 13 bases lying between them. The CDR3 is 15 amino acids.

The chain has TRBV7-9 and TRBJ1-1; no clear D. The CDR3 extends over 16 amino acids. The germline V gene encodes CDR1 SEHNR and CDR2 FQNEAQ (reference sequence). V lost 3 bases and J 1 base, leaving 15 bases between the germline ends. The CDR3 bases are TGTGCCAGCAGCTTCAGCCTATTTACAGAGAACACTGAAGCTTTCTTT. Residues: CASSFSLFTENTEAFF.

A remark on this clone: At one end the junction does not follow the germline gene, possibly because of a read error. CDR3 DNA sequence: TGTGCCAGCAGCTTTGGACAGGGGGGGCTGTTTTTT. Translated: CASSFGQGGLFF. The chain recombines TRBV7-3 with TRBJ2-2, with 10 bases fitting TRBD1. Germline V gives CDR1 SGHTA, CDR2 FQGTGA. This CDR3 has 12 residues. The full variable domain, in which reference TRBV7-3 and TRBJ2-2 provide the parts outside the CDR3, is GAGVSQTPSNKVTEKGKYVELRCDPISGHTALYWYRQSLGQGPEFLIYFQGTGAADDSGLPNDRFFAVRPEGSVSTLKIQRTERGDSAVYLCASSFGQGGLFFGEGSRLTVL.

The V gene is TRBV5-1, the J gene TRBJ1-1; 7 bases are a match to TRBD1. The CDR3 has 14 residues. Trimming took 4 bases from V and 1 from J; bases not matched to a gene: 4. Germline CDR1 SGHRS, CDR2 YFSETQ. DNA for the CDR3: TGCGCCAGCAGCCCCGGGACAGCGAACACTGAAGCTTTCTTT. This sequence encodes CASSPGTANTEAFF.

The chain couples TRBV6-1 to TRBJ1-5; 7 bases are a match to TRBD1. The J segment lost 1 base and the V segment lost 1 base, leaving 7 bases of the junction unmatched. Germline V gene lookup returns CDR1 MNHNS and CDR2 SASEGT. There are 17 residues in the CDR3. CDR3 bases: TGTGCCAGCAGTGAAGTAGGGGGCAGCGGAAGCAATCAGCCCCAGCATTTT. Translation gives CASSEVGGSGSNQPQHF.

V is TRBV6-5 and J is TRBJ1-2, with TRBD1 matching over 11 bases. V lost 6 bases, J lost 7 bases, and 7 bases stayed unmatched. Germline V CDR1 and CDR2: MNHEY, SVGAGI. The CDR3 length is 14 residues. The chain's CDR3 is CASRSIGTGGGYTF. The CDR3 nucleotides are TGTGCCAGCAGAAGCATAGGGACAGGGGGTGGCTACACCTTC.

The sample holds one count of this clone. The chain has TRBV5-1 and TRBJ1-2, with TRBD1 as a possible D gene (5 bases). From germline, CDR1 is SGHRS and CDR2 YFSETQ. The CDR3 spans 13 residues. Deletions cut 3 bases from V and 6 bases from J, with 12 bases between. CDR3 in amino acids: CASSSGGFDGYTF. CDR3 bases: TGCGCCAGCAGCTCGGGGGGGTTCGATGGCTACACCTTC.

This clone was seen only once. DNA for the CDR3: TGTGCCAGCAGCTTAGGGGCTTATGGCTACACCTTC. It yields the protein CASSLGAYGYTF. The chain couples TRBV7-2 to TRBJ1-2, with D unresolved. The CDR3 is 12 residues long. Germline V gene sequence: CDR1 SGHTA, CDR2 FQGNSA. V was shortened by 1 base and J by 5 bases, with 5 bases between the two germline ends. The variable domain in full, with the rest retrieved from reference TRBV7-2 and TRBJ1-2, is GAGVSQSPSNKVTEKGKDVELRCDPISGHTALYWYRQSLGQGLEFLIYFQGNSAPDKSGLPSDRFSAERTGGSVSTLTIQRTQQEDSAVYLCASSLGAYGYTFGSGTRLTVV.

This clone has a single count. The chain carries TRBV5-4 and TRBJ2-5; 12 nucleotides match TRBD2. The CDR3 length is 16 residues. Trimming took 0 bases from V and 5 from J; bases not matched to a gene: 5. The V gene's germline CDR1 is SGHNT and CDR2 YYREEE (reference sequence). CDR3 bases: TGTGCCAGCAGCTTGGACCTAGCGGGGGGGCTTGAGACCCAGTACTTC. Residues: CASSLDLAGGLETQYF.

This clone was counted only a few times. V usage is TRBV4-2 and J usage is TRBJ1-5; D is unclear. The CDR3 totals 15 residues. Trimming removed 4 bases from V and 8 bases from J, with 18 bases in between. Looked up from germline, CDR1 is LGHNA and CDR2 is YNFKEQ. CDR3 sequence reads: CASSLEVSPREPQHF. CDR3 DNA sequence: TGTGCCAGCAGCCTCGAAGTCTCCCCTCGGGAGCCCCAGCATTTT.

The genes are TRBV19 and TRBJ1-2; possibly TRBD1 for D (5 bases). Between the trimmed V and J ends, which lost 4 bases and 0 bases, there was a span of 9 bases. Germline V lookup: CDR1 LNHDA, CDR2 SQIVND (reference sequence). This CDR3 spans 14 amino acids. CDR3 in DNA: TGTGCCAGTAGTAGGACATTTACTAACTATGGCTACACCTTC. The encoded protein is CASSRTFTNYGYTF.

This chain connects TRBV11-2 to TRBJ2-2; 11 positions agree with TRBD1. This CDR3 has 16 amino acids. Germline V gene data show CDR1 as SGHAT and CDR2 as FQNNGV. Trimming took 7 bases from V and 6 from J; bases not matched to a gene: 10. Written as DNA, the CDR3 is TGTGCCAGCAACGTAGTTGGGACAGGGGGTGCCGGGGAGCTGTTTTTT. Translation gives CASNVVGTGGAGELFF.

The gene calls are TRBV6-1 and TRBJ2-5; the D gene is possibly TRBD1 (6 bases). Deletions cut 6 bases from V and 2 bases from J, with 10 bases between. Germline lookup yields CDR1 MNHNS and CDR2 SASEGT. This CDR3 has 13 amino acids. The CDR3, as DNA: TGTGCCAGCAGCTATGGACAGCAAGAGACCCAGTACTTC. Translation: CASSYGQQETQYF.

The chain couples TRBV30 to TRBJ1-2; 8 bases are a match to TRBD1. The CDR3 contains 13 residues. From germline, CDR1 is GTSNPN and CDR2 SVGIG (reference sequence). V was pared by 4 bases and J by 3 bases, with 4 bases of the junction left unmatched. The CDR3 sequence: CAWTQGGDYGYTF. The CDR3 region has the DNA TGTGCCTGGACACAGGGGGGCGACTATGGCTACACCTTC.

This chain links TRBV6-5 with TRBJ2-5; perhaps TRBD1 as D (6 bases). V dropped 0 bases and J dropped 5 bases, with 13 bases sitting between them. Germline V gene lookup returns CDR1 MNHEY and CDR2 SVGAGI. There are 15 residues in the CDR3. The CDR3: CASSYSPGERETQYF. The CDR3 DNA sequence: TGTGCCAGCAGTTACTCGCCAGGGGAGCGCGAGACCCAGTACTTC.

The CDR3 DNA reads TGTGCCAGCAGCTTGTCCCCCAGGGGTGGCTACACCTTC. Residues: CASSLSPRGGYTF. The chain employs TRBV5-6 and TRBJ1-2; TRBD1 might be the D (6 bases). Germline lookup yields CDR1 SGHDT and CDR2 YYEEEE. The ends were cut back, 1 base at V and 7 bases at J, with 11 bases in the middle. The CDR3 contains 13 residues.

The chain combines TRBV7-2 with TRBJ2-7; tentatively, D is TRBD2 (6 bases). The germline V gene encodes CDR1 SGHTA and CDR2 FQGNSA. The CDR3 loop spans 14 amino acids. V lost 1 base and J 4 bases, leaving 11 bases between the germline ends. CDR3 amino acids: CASSLVRGIYEQYF. CDR3 DNA: TGTGCCAGCAGCTTAGTACGGGGGATTTACGAGCAGTACTTC.

In this sample, this clone turned up many times. Here the CDR3 DNA reads TGTGCCAGCAGCACGGGACAGGGGGGCACTGAAGCTTTCTTT. It yields the protein CASSTGQGGTEAFF. The chain employs TRBV5-4 and TRBJ1-1, with 11 bases matching TRBD1. This CDR3 is 14 amino acids long. V gave up 4 bases and J gave up 4 bases; unmatched junction bases: 3. Germline lookup yields CDR1 SGHNT and CDR2 YYREEE (reference sequence).

The chain recombines TRBV29-1 with TRBJ1-3; 7 bases are shared with TRBD1. The CDR3 sequence is 15 residues long. V dropped 1 base and J dropped 3; count of bases not matched to a gene: 6. In germline, CDR1 is SQVTM, CDR2 ANQGSEA. The CDR3 here is CSVEGKDRVGNTIYF. CDR3 nucleotides: TGCAGCGTTGAAGGAAAAGACAGGGTTGGAAACACCATATATTTT.

This clone was observed a single time. J is TRBJ2-2 and V is TRBV5-4, with 7 bases that match TRBD1. This CDR3 has 13 residues. Germline V gene sequence: CDR1 SGHNT, CDR2 YYREEE (reference sequence). Trimming removed 2 bases from V and 11 bases from J; junction bases left unmatched: 6. The CDR3 region has the DNA TGTGCCAGCAGCTTCTCCAACAGGGGTGAGCTGTTTTTT. Amino acids: CASSFSNRGELFF.

This clone was detected a few times. For the CDR3, the DNA is TGTGCCAGCAGCTTACAGGGGGCCTATGGCTACACCTTC. This codes for CASSLQGAYGYTF. This chain connects TRBV6-5 to TRBJ1-2; 9 bases match TRBD1. With 6 bases clipped from V and 4 bases from J, the junction kept 3 bases outside the gene matches. The CDR3 is made up of 13 amino acids. CDR1 and CDR2 (germline): MNHEY, SVGAGI.

J is TRBJ2-5 and V is TRBV6-1; D may be TRBD1 (6 bases). This CDR3 region has 15 residues. V lost 1 base, J lost 0 bases, and 9 bases lay in between. Looked up from germline, CDR1 is MNHNS and CDR2 is SASEGT. CDR3 DNA sequence: TGTGCCAGCAGTGAAGACAGGGCCCACCAAGAGACCCAGTACTTC. Its translation is CASSEDRAHQETQYF.

The chain is built from TRBV5-4 and TRBJ2-7, with D possibly being TRBD1 (5 bases). The CDR3 has 17 residues. Germline V gene lookup returns CDR1 SGHNT and CDR2 YYREEE (reference sequence). V dropped 2 bases and J dropped 0 bases, with 18 bases sitting between them. CDR3 region: CASSFNLLAGFSYEQYF. The CDR3 DNA sequence: TGTGCCAGCAGCTTCAATCTTCTTGCAGGGTTCTCCTACGAGCAGTACTTC.

The V and J genes are TRBV5-1 and TRBJ2-7; no clear D. Germline loops: CDR1 SGHRS, CDR2 YFSETQ. CDR3 size: 12 residues. Trimming pared 0 bases from V and 5 bases from J, leaving 6 bases between. CDR3 in DNA: TGCGCCAGCAGCTTGGGTGGCCACGAGCAGTACTTC. Translating gives CASSLGGHEQYF.

This clone was detected only once. The genes are TRBV19 and TRBJ1-4, with D uncertain. With 5 bases removed from V and 8 bases from J, the gap between germline ends came to 6 bases. This CDR3 region has 11 residues. The germline CDR1 and CDR2 sequences are LNHDA and SQIVND (reference sequence). The CDR3: CASSGEEKLFF. CDR3 DNA: TGTGCCAGTAGTGGGGAGGAAAAACTGTTTTTT. Supplemented by reference TRBV19 and TRBJ1-4, the full variable domain reads DGGITQSPKYLFRKEGQNVTLSCEQNLNHDAMYWYRQDPGQGLRLIYYSQIVNDFQKGDIAEGYSVSREKKESFPLTVTSAQKNPTAFYLCASSGEEKLFFGSGTQLSVL.

V usage is TRBV6-1 and J usage is TRBJ1-1; no clear D. Germline V CDR1 and CDR2: MNHNS, SASEGT. V was clipped by 3 bases and J by 7 bases, with 6 bases between them. The CDR3 has 11 residues. DNA of the CDR3: TGTGCCAGCAGTGAGAACGGTGAAGCTTTCTTT. This gives the protein CASSENGEAFF.

The rearrangement joins TRBV10-3 to TRBJ1-2, with 7 bases fitting TRBD1. Germline V lookup: CDR1 ENHRY, CDR2 SYGVKD. V dropped 6 bases and J dropped 6; count of bases not matched to a gene: 7. CDR3 length equals 13 residues. The CDR3 loop reads CAISAQGVDGYTF. The CDR3 nucleotides read TGTGCCATCAGCGCTCAGGGGGTGGATGGCTACACCTTC.

The chain links TRBV29-1 to TRBJ1-2, with a weak D call TRBD1 (6 bases). Trimming pared 7 bases from V and 7 bases from J, leaving 22 bases between. The V gene's germline CDR1 is SQVTM and CDR2 ANQGSEA. The CDR3 runs 14 residues. CDR3 nucleotides: TGCAGCGCCGTCGAGGTTGCAGGGGATTTTGGCTACACCTTC. Translated, it gives CSAVEVAGDFGYTF.

The chain is built from TRBV25-1 and TRBJ1-2, with 11 bases aligning to TRBD1. Germline trimming cut 8 bases from V and 8 bases from J; bases unmatched to any gene: 13. The germline CDR1 and CDR2 sequences are MGHDK and SYGVNS. CDR3 length: 15 residues. The CDR3 DNA is TGTGCCAGCTTGGGCCCGGGACAGGGGGTTTGGGGCTACACCTTC. Amino acid sequence: CASLGPGQGVWGYTF.

The gene calls are TRBV18 and TRBJ2-3; D ambiguous. Germline CDR1 is KGHSH and CDR2 is LQKENI. V lost 2 bases to trimming and J lost 0 bases, with 6 bases between them. The CDR3 length is 14 residues. The CDR3 region has the DNA TGTGCCAGCTCACCAGCGGCTAGCACAGATACGCAGTATTTT. This gives the protein CASSPAASTDTQYF.

The rearrangement joins TRBV15 to TRBJ2-7; 12 bases are shared with TRBD1. J was trimmed by 11 bases and V by 4 bases; bases with no gene match: 6. CDR1 is LNHNV and CDR2 is YYDKDF in the germline V gene (reference sequence). CDR3 length: 13 residues. For the CDR3, the DNA is TGTGCCACCAGCACGGGACAGGGGGCGACTAAGTACTTC. Residues: CATSTGQGATKYF.

Only a few counts were recorded for this clone. V is TRBV5-4 and J is TRBJ2-6; D is perhaps TRBD1 (5 bases). The CDR3 is made up of 16 amino acids. Germline loops: CDR1 SGHNT, CDR2 YYREEE (reference sequence). With 0 bases removed from V and 0 bases from J, the gap between germline ends came to 7 bases. The CDR3 sequence: CASSLAGNSGANVLTF. CDR3 nucleotide sequence: TGTGCCAGCAGCTTGGCAGGGAACTCTGGGGCCAACGTCCTGACTTTC. Based on the CDR3 plus reference TRBV5-4 and TRBJ2-6, the full variable domain is ETGVTQSPTHLIKTRGQQVTLRCSSQSGHNTVSWYQQALGQGPQFIFQYYREEENGRGNFPPRFSGLQFPNYSSELNVNALELDDSALYLCASSLAGNSGANVLTFGAGSRLTVL.